What follows are 27 T cell receptor beta chains derived from one specimen sequenced in a study of cytomegalovirus exposure and HLA in healthy donors. Researchers ran the PCR with 60 Vbeta and 13 Jbeta primers. The protocol was immunoSEQ multiplex PCR, while the TCRdb copy is restricted to in-frame clones and leaves out a portion. The repertoire has around 120,000 clones, over 70% of them found once; the top ten carry around 1.8%. Specimen: PBMCs. The source is a woman aged 35 to 49 in good health and CMV-seronegative.

V and J are TRBV6-1 and TRBJ2-3, with 13 bases lining up with TRBD2. Losses at the gene ends were 2 bases for V and 0 bases for J; bases not matched to a gene: 8. Germline V gene data show CDR1 as MNHNS and CDR2 as SASEGT. The CDR3 contains 19 residues. CDR3 sequence (DNA): TGTGCCAGCAGTGAACCAGGACTAGCGGGAGACGATAGCACAGATACGCAGTATTTT. This sequence encodes CASSEPGLAGDDSTDTQYF.

V usage is TRBV28 and J usage is TRBJ2-5, with D possibly matching TRBD1 (5 bases). The CDR3 spans 13 residues. Germline V CDR1 and CDR2: MDHEN, SYDVKM. Trimming removed 6 bases at V and 5 bases at J, with 13 bases between. The CDR3 is CASRRQGSETQYF. The DNA of the CDR3 is TGTGCCAGCAGACGGCAGGGCTCCGAGACCCAGTACTTC.

V and J are TRBV6-1 and TRBJ2-3, with 10 bases that match TRBD2. V dropped 3 bases and J dropped 4; count of bases not matched to a gene: 7. Germline assignment: CDR1 MNHNS and CDR2 SASEGT. The CDR3 is 16 amino acids. The CDR3 loop is CASSEKRGGRADTQYF. The DNA for the CDR3 is TGTGCCAGCAGTGAGAAGCGGGGGGGTAGGGCAGATACGCAGTATTTT.

The J gene is TRBJ2-1, the V gene TRBV4-1; 8 nucleotides line up with TRBD2. This CDR3 spans 15 amino acids. The V gene end was trimmed by 3 bases and the J gene end by 4 bases; junction bases not matched to a gene: 5. CDR1 is MGHRA, CDR2 YSYEKL, per germline. The CDR3 DNA sequence: TGCGCCAGCAGCCAGACTAGCGCAGAATACAATGAGCAGTTCTTC. Protein product: CASSQTSAEYNEQFF.

V gene TRBV5-6 combines with J gene TRBJ2-5; D is ambiguous. Germline assignment: CDR1 SGHDT and CDR2 YYEEEE. The CDR3 spans 13 residues. The V end was cut by 1 base, the J end by 4 bases, with 8 bases between. The CDR3, as DNA: TGTGCCAGCAGCTTGCTAGGCAGAGAGACCCAGTACTTC. It is translated as CASSLLGRETQYF.

The V and J genes are TRBV28 and TRBJ1-2, with 7 nucleotides matching TRBD1. The ends lost 6 bases at V and 3 bases at J; junction bases unmatched: 7. Germline V gives CDR1 MDHEN, CDR2 SYDVKM. The CDR3 extends over 14 amino acids. In DNA form, the CDR3 reads TGTGCCAGCAGCCTGAGGGGGCCTTACTATGGCTACACCTTC. It is translated as CASSLRGPYYGYTF.

The chain links TRBV23-1 to TRBJ1-1, with D tentatively TRBD1 (6 bases). TRBV23-1 is known as an ORF, though its function is uncertain. This CDR3 contains 18 residues. V was trimmed by 0 bases and J by 1 base, leaving 18 bases between them. The CDR3 loop reads CASSQSKRQGPENTEAFF. CDR3 bases: TGCGCCAGCAGTCAATCGAAGAGGCAGGGGCCCGAGAACACTGAAGCTTTCTTT.

V gene TRBV18 combines with J gene TRBJ2-5; D possibly corresponds to TRBD2 (5 bases). The CDR3 is made up of 13 amino acids. Trimming took 2 bases from V and 3 from J, leaving 7 bases between them. Germline lookup yields CDR1 KGHSH and CDR2 LQKENI. CDR3 in DNA: TGTGCCAGCTCACCAGCGGGCAAAGAGACCCAGTACTTC. It translates to CASSPAGKETQYF.

The V and J genes are TRBV19 and TRBJ2-3; D remains unclear. In germline, CDR1 is LNHDA, CDR2 SQIVND (reference sequence). V was cut by 1 base and J by 2 bases, with 10 bases left in between. This CDR3 comprises 15 residues. The CDR3 loop reads CASSIASGATDTQYF. The CDR3, as DNA: TGTGCCAGTAGTATAGCTTCGGGTGCCACAGATACGCAGTATTTT. Using reference TRBV19 and TRBJ2-3 for the parts outside the CDR3, the full variable domain is DGGITQSPKYLFRKEGQNVTLSCEQNLNHDAMYWYRQDPGQGLRLIYYSQIVNDFQKGDIAEGYSVSREKKESFPLTVTSAQKNPTAFYLCASSIASGATDTQYFGPGTRLTVL.

This chain connects TRBV5-6 to TRBJ2-7; the match to TRBD2 covers 7 bases. The CDR3 loop spans 15 amino acids. The J segment lost 2 bases and the V segment lost 4 bases, leaving 9 bases of the junction unmatched. Looked up from germline, CDR1 is SGHDT and CDR2 is YYEEEE. CDR3 protein: CASSLWGTTPYEQYF. CDR3 DNA sequence: TGTGCCAGCAGCCTATGGGGGACTACCCCCTACGAGCAGTACTTC. Full variable domain (outside the CDR3, taken from reference TRBV5-6 and TRBJ2-7): DAGVTQSPTHLIKTRGQQVTLRCSPKSGHDTVSWYQQALGQGPQFIFQYYEEEERQRGNFPDRFSGHQFPNYSSELNVNALLLGDSALYLCASSLWGTTPYEQYFGPGTRLTVT.

The chain employs TRBV7-3 and TRBJ1-6; D unclear. Between the trimmed V and J ends, which lost 2 bases and 8 bases, there was a span of 10 bases. Per the germline V gene, CDR1 is SGHTA and CDR2 is FQGTGA. The CDR3 totals 14 residues. CDR3 coding DNA: TGTGCCAGCAGCTTACGAGGCCGGGATTCACCCCTCCACTTT. Translation: CASSLRGRDSPLHF.

This chain connects TRBV5-4 to TRBJ2-1; tentatively, D is TRBD2 (5 bases). The CDR3 is 15 residues long. Germline values: CDR1 SGHNT, CDR2 YYREEE (reference sequence). Trimming removed 0 bases from V and 0 bases from J, with 7 bases in between. Written as DNA, the CDR3 is TGTGCCAGCAGCTTGGGGAGGACCTCCTACAATGAGCAGTTCTTC. Its translation: CASSLGRTSYNEQFF.

The chain employs TRBV7-9 and TRBJ1-1, with a possible D match to TRBD1 (5 bases). Trimming shortened V by 1 base and J by 3 bases, and 18 bases separated the two germline ends. Germline V gene data show CDR1 as SEHNR and CDR2 as FQNEAQ (reference sequence). The CDR3 length is 17 residues. The CDR3, as DNA: TGTGCCAGCAGCTTAGGGGGGGGAGGGCGGGGGGACACTGAAGCTTTCTTT. Its protein is CASSLGGGGRGDTEAFF.

The rearrangement uses TRBV7-9 and TRBJ2-7; the match to TRBD1 covers 8 bases. V gave up 1 base and J gave up 6 bases; unmatched junction bases: 8. The CDR3 covers 15 residues. Germline values: CDR1 SEHNR, CDR2 FQNEAQ (reference sequence). The CDR3 loop reads CASSLGGQGSLEQYF. The DNA for the CDR3 is TGTGCCAGCAGCTTAGGAGGACAGGGTTCGCTCGAGCAGTACTTC.

This rearrangement joins TRBV28 to TRBJ2-3; 8 bases are shared with TRBD1. CDR1 is MDHEN and CDR2 is SYDVKM in the germline V gene. The J segment lost 2 bases and the V segment lost 5 bases, leaving 6 bases of the junction unmatched. This CDR3 is built from 15 residues. The CDR3 DNA sequence: TGTGCCAGCAGTCCATGGGACAGGCCCACAGATACGCAGTATTTT. Translating it yields CASSPWDRPTDTQYF. Based on the CDR3 plus reference TRBV28 and TRBJ2-3, the full variable domain is DVKVTQSSRYLVKRTGEKVFLECVQDMDHENMFWYRQDPGLGLRLIYFSYDVKMKEKGDIPEGYSVSREKKERFSLILESASTNQTSMYLCASSPWDRPTDTQYFGPGTRLTVL.

The rearrangement joins TRBV18 to TRBJ1-2; the D is unclear. The CDR3 runs 13 residues. The V end lost 3 bases, the J end lost 4 bases, and 9 bases lay between the germline ends. The germline CDR1 and CDR2 sequences are KGHSH and LQKENI. Written as DNA, the CDR3 is TGTGCCAGCTCACCTGAGGGTAGCTATGGCTACACCTTC. It codes for CASSPEGSYGYTF.

Only a few counts were recorded for this clone. J is TRBJ1-5 and V is TRBV4-1, with a tentative D call TRBD1 (5 bases). Germline V gives CDR1 MGHRA, CDR2 YSYEKL. The V end lost 0 bases, the J end lost 10 bases, and 13 bases lay between the germline ends. This CDR3 contains 14 residues. CDR3 protein: CASSQDAFQGPQHF. In nucleotides, the CDR3 is TGCGCCAGCAGCCAAGATGCCTTTCAGGGTCCCCAGCATTTT.

The chain has TRBV5-4 and TRBJ1-1; TRBD1 aligns across 7 bases. From germline, CDR1 is SGHNT and CDR2 YYREEE (reference sequence). The CDR3 totals 16 residues. The V segment lost 5 bases and the J segment 0 bases; nucleotides outside the gene matches: 10. This CDR3 reads CASRPDRVGVNTEAFF. The CDR3 region has the DNA TGTGCCAGCAGGCCCGACAGGGTAGGGGTGAACACTGAAGCTTTCTTT.

This chain connects TRBV6-5 to TRBJ1-2, with a tentative D call TRBD1 (6 bases). Trimming cost V 2 bases and J 1 base, with 11 bases left between them. Germline V gene sequence: CDR1 MNHEY, CDR2 SVGAGI. The CDR3 has 15 residues. CDR3 in DNA: TGTGCCAGCAGTTACAGTTCGGACAGTAACTATGGCTACACCTTC. Amino acid sequence: CASSYSSDSNYGYTF.

The J gene is TRBJ2-7, the V gene TRBV28; 7 nucleotides line up with TRBD1. Germline CDR1 reads MDHEN; CDR2 reads SYDVKM. The length of the CDR3 is 15 residues. With V trimmed by 6 bases and J by 2 bases, 10 bases remained unmatched. The CDR3 nucleotides are TGTGCCAGCAGAGGACAGGCCCTACCTACCTACGAGCAGTACTTC. Its translation is CASRGQALPTYEQYF.

The chain uses TRBV28 and TRBJ1-3; the D is unclear. V was pared by 7 bases and J by 0 bases, with 10 bases between. The CDR3 is made up of 14 amino acids. Germline V CDR1 and CDR2: MDHEN, SYDVKM. CDR3 residues: CASTDWSSGNTIYF. DNA of the CDR3: TGTGCCAGCACCGATTGGAGCTCTGGAAACACCATATATTTT.

The chain joins TRBV15 to TRBJ2-1; D might be TRBD2 (6 bases). Germline CDR1 and CDR2: LNHNV and YYDKDF (reference sequence). The CDR3 runs to 15 residues. The ends were cut back, 3 bases at V and 4 bases at J, with 13 bases in the middle. CDR3 protein: CATSRSGVSYNEQFF. CDR3 nucleotide sequence: TGTGCCACCAGCAGGTCGGGAGTTTCATACAATGAGCAGTTCTTC.

About this clone itself: A junction end diverges from the germline sequence, so it may reflect a read error. The V and J genes are TRBV7-9 and TRBJ2-4; no reliable D call. There are 14 residues in the CDR3. CDR1 is SEHNR and CDR2 is FQNEAQ in the germline V gene (reference sequence). The chain's CDR3 is CASSFPTRQNSQYF. The CDR3 bases are TGTGCCAGCAGCTTCCCTACCAGGCAAAACAGTCAGTACTTC.

The chain combines TRBV18 with TRBJ1-1; 11 bases map to TRBD1. Trimming removed 3 bases from V and 5 bases from J; junction bases left unmatched: 8. The CDR3 consists of 16 residues. Germline CDR1 reads KGHSH; CDR2 reads LQKENI. The CDR3 loop is CASSPLGQGVGTEAFF. Here the CDR3 DNA reads TGTGCCAGCTCACCCCTGGGACAGGGGGTAGGGACTGAAGCTTTCTTT.

This chain connects TRBV27 to TRBJ1-2, with 9 bases aligning to TRBD1. This CDR3 is 14 amino acids long. Trimming took 5 bases from V and 4 from J; bases not matched to a gene: 5. Germline V gives CDR1 MNHEY, CDR2 SMNVEV (reference sequence). The CDR3 sequence is CASSLGQGVYGYTF. Here the CDR3 DNA reads TGTGCCAGCAGTCTGGGACAGGGAGTCTATGGCTACACCTTC.

This chain connects TRBV27 to TRBJ1-1; D is perhaps TRBD1 (5 bases). Trimming left V 2 bases short and J 4 bases short, with 11 bases between. The CDR3 is made up of 14 amino acids. Germline assignment: CDR1 MNHEY and CDR2 SMNVEV (reference sequence). DNA of the CDR3: TGTGCCAGCAGTTTAAATTCGGGGGGCACTGAAGCTTTCTTT. Residues: CASSLNSGGTEAFF.

The chain carries TRBV19 and TRBJ2-2; a weak D match, TRBD1 (6 bases). Trimming took off 5 bases at V and 3 bases at J, with 10 bases between the two ends. CDR1 and CDR2 from the germline V gene are LNHDA and SQIVND (reference sequence). CDR3 length equals 14 residues. The CDR3 region has the DNA TGTGCCAGTAGTTTTGACAGGTACACCGGGGAGCTGTTTTTT. Translated: CASSFDRYTGELFF.